The T cell receptor beta chain described here comes from a study of blood T cells in healthy people across ages. Together with a sample-barcoded 5' primer, a J-beta primer mix was included in a second PCR lasting roughly 6 to 12 cycles. TCRdb reanalysed the 5' RACE reads using MiXCR and keeps one entry per CDR3 protein. The sample has about 540,000 distinct CDR3 sequences, more than 20% seen once; the top ten hold around 10%. From germline, CDR1 is MDHEN and CDR2 SYDVKM. V shed 5 bases, J shed 8 bases, and the junction held 11 bases outside the gene matches. The CDR3 is made up of 15 amino acids. This sample also appeared in a second study, on T cells of mothers and their children.

The sample consisted of blood. The sequence was collected from a boy between 10 and 17 years old in good health. The J gene is TRBJ1-4, the V gene TRBV28, with 7 bases fitting TRBD1. The CDR3 loop reads CASSAPGGTREKLFF. The DNA for the CDR3 is TGTGCCAGCAGTGCCCCAGGGGGGACGAGGGAAAAACTGTTTTTT.